Below, one T cell receptor (beta chain) is given with its context. This sample was taken from a study of shared clonotypes between healthy human individuals. The DNA input per sorted-subset replicate PCR was about 190 ng, corresponding to some 27,000 T cell genomes. Clones were sequenced by immunoSEQ multiplex PCR, and TCRdb holds only the in-frame ones, with some missing. The data hold a few million clones, with roughly 92% observed a single time. This clonotype originated in a young man in good health. Some clones in this sample may be carry-over from other donors' samples. The sequenced material came from naive CD4+ T cells from PBMCs. Subset described: CD45RA+ positively selected.

CDR3 sequence reads: CASPRTGGITTNTEAFF. Written as DNA, the CDR3 is TGTGCCAGCCCTAGGACAGGGGGAATTACTACGAACACTGAAGCTTTCTTT. The rearrangement links TRBV28 to TRBJ1-1, with TRBD1 identical over 10 bases. CDR1 MDHEN and CDR2 SYDVKM come from the germline V gene. CDR3 length: 17 amino acids. V shed 8 bases, J shed 1 base, and the junction held 13 bases outside the gene matches.